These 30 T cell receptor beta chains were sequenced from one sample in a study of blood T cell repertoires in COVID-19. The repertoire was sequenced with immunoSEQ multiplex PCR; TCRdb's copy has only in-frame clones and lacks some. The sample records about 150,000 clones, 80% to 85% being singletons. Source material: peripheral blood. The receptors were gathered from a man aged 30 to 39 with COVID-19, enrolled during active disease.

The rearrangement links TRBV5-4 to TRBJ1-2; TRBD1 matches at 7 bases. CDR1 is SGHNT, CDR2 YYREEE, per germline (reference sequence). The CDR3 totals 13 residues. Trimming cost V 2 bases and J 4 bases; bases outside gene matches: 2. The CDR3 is CASSFRDSYGYTF. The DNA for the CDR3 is TGTGCCAGCAGCTTCCGGGACAGCTATGGCTACACCTTC. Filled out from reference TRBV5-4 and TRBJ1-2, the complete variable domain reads ETGVTQSPTHLIKTRGQQVTLRCSSQSGHNTVSWYQQALGQGPQFIFQYYREEENGRGNFPPRFSGLQFPNYSSELNVNALELDDSALYLCASSFRDSYGYTFGSGTRLTVV.

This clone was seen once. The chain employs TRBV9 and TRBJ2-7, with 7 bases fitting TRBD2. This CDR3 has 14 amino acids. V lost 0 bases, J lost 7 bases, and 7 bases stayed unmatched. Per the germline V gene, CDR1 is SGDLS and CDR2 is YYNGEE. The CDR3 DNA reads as TGTGCCAGCAGCGTAGAATCGGGAGCGGGAGAGCAGTACTTC. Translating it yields CASSVESGAGEQYF.

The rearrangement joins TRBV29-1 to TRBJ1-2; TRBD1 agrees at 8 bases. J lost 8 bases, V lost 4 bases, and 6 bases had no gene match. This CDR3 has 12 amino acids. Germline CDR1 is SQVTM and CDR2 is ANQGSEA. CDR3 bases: TGCAGCGTTGGACACTCAGGGGGCGGCTACACCTTC. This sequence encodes CSVGHSGGGYTF.

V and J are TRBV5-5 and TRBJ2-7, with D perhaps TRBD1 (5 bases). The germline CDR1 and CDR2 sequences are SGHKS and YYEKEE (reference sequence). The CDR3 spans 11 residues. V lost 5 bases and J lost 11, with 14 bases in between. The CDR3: CASSLGVREYF. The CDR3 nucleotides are TGTGCCAGCAGTCTAGGGGTTCGGGAGTACTTC.

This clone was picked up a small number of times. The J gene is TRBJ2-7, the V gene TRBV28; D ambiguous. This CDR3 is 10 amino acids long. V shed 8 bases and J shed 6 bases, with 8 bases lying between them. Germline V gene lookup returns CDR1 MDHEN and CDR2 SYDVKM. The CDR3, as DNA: TGTGCCAGCCGAGGCGCCGAGCAGTACTTC. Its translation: CASRGAEQYF.

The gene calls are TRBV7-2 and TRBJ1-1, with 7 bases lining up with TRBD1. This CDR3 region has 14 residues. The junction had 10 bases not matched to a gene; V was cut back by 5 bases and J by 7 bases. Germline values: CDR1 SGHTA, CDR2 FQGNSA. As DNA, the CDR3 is TGTGCCAGCAGCGTAACTACAGGGGCGGGTGAAGCTTTCTTT. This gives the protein CASSVTTGAGEAFF. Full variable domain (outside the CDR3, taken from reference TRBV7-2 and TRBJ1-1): GAGVSQSPSNKVTEKGKDVELRCDPISGHTALYWYRQSLGQGLEFLIYFQGNSAPDKSGLPSDRFSAERTGGSVSTLTIQRTQQEDSAVYLCASSVTTGAGEAFFGQGTRLTVV.

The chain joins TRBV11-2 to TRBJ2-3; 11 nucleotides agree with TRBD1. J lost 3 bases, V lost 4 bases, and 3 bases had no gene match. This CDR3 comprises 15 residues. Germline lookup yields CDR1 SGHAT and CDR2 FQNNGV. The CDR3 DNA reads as TGTGCCAGCAGCTCGGACAGGGGGCTGACAGATACGCAGTATTTT. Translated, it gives CASSSDRGLTDTQYF.

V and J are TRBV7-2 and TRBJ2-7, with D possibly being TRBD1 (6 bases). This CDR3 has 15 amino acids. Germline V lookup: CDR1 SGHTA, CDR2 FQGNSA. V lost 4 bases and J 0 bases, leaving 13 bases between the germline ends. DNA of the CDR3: TGTGCCAGCAGCTCTAGACAGGTGCTCTCCTACGAGCAGTACTTC. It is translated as CASSSRQVLSYEQYF. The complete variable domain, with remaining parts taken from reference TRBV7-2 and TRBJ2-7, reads GAGVSQSPSNKVTEKGKDVELRCDPISGHTALYWYRQSLGQGLEFLIYFQGNSAPDKSGLPSDRFSAERTGGSVSTLTIQRTQQEDSAVYLCASSSRQVLSYEQYFGPGTRLTVT.

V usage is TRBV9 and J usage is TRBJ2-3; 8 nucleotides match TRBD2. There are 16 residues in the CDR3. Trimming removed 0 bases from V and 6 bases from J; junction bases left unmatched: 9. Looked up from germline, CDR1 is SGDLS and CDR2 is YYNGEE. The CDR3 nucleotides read TGTGCCAGCAGCGTAGCCCTATCTACTAGCGGCGATACGCAGTATTTT. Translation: CASSVALSTSGDTQYF.

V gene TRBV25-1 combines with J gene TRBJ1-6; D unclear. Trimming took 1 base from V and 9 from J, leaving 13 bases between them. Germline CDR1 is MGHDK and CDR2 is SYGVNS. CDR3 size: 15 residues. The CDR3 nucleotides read TGTGCCAGCAGTGAATCACCAGGAATGGGTTCACCCCTCCACTTT. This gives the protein CASSESPGMGSPLHF. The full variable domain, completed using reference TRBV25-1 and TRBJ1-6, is EADIYQTPRYLVIGTGKKITLECSQTMGHDKMYWYQQDPGMELHLIHYSYGVNSTEKGDLSSESTVSRIRTEHFPLTLESARPSHTSQYLCASSESPGMGSPLHFGNGTRLTVT.

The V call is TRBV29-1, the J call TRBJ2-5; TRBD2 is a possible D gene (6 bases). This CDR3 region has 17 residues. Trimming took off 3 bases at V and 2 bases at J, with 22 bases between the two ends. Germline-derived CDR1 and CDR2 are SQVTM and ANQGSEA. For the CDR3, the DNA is TGCAGCGTTGACGAGGGCAATTGGCGGGACCGGCAAGAGACCCAGTACTTC. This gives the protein CSVDEGNWRDRQETQYF.

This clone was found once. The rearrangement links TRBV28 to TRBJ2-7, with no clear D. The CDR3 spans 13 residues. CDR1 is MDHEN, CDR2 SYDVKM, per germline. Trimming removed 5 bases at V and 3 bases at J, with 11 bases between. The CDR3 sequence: CASSLVVGYEQYF. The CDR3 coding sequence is TGTGCCAGCAGTCTAGTTGTGGGCTACGAGCAGTACTTC. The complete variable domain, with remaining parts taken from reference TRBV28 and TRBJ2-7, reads DVKVTQSSRYLVKRTGEKVFLECVQDMDHENMFWYRQDPGLGLRLIYFSYDVKMKEKGDIPEGYSVSREKKERFSLILESASTNQTSMYLCASSLVVGYEQYFGPGTRLTVT.

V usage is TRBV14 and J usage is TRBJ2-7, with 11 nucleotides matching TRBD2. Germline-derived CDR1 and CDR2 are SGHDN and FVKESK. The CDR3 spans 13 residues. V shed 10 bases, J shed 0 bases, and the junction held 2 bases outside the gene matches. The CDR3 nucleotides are TGTGCCACAGGGACTAGCGGCTCCTACGAGCAGTACTTC. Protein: CATGTSGSYEQYF.

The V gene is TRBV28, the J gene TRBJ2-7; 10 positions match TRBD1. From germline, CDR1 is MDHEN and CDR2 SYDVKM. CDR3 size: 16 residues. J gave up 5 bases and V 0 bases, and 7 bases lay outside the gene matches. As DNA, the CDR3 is TGTGCCAGCAGTTTATGGGAGACAGGGGGCGCTAACGAGCAGTACTTC. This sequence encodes CASSLWETGGANEQYF.

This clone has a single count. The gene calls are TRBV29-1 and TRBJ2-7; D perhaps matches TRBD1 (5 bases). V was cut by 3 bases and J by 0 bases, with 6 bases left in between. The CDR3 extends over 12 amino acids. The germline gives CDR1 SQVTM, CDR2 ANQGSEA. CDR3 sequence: CSVDRASYEQYF. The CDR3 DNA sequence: TGCAGCGTTGACAGGGCCTCCTACGAGCAGTACTTC.

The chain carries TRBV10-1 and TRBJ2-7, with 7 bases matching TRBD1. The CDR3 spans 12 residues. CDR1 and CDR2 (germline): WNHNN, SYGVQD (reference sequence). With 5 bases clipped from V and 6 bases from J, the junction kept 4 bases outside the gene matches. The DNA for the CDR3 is TGCGCCAGCAGTAAGACAGGGTTCGAGCAGTACTTC. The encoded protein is CASSKTGFEQYF.

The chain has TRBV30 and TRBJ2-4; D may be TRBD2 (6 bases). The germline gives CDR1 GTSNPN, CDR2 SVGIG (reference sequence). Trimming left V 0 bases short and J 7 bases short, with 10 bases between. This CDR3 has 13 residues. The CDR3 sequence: CAWSVEGRNIQYF. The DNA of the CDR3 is TGTGCCTGGAGTGTGGAGGGGAGGAACATTCAGTACTTC.

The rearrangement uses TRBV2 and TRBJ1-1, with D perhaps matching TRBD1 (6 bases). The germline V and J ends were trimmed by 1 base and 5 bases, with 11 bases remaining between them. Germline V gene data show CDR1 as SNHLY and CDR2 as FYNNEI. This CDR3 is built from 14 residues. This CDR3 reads CASSEGQGRTEAFF. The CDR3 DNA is TGTGCCAGCAGTGAAGGTCAGGGGCGGACTGAAGCTTTCTTT.

CDR3 nucleotides: TGCGCCAGCAGCCTTCATCCCAACCTCCTCGGGACTGAAGCTTTCTTT. It is translated as CASSLHPNLLGTEAFF. The V call is TRBV4-1, the J call TRBJ1-1; D uncertain. The CDR3 runs 16 residues. V was cut by 4 bases and J by 5 bases, with 20 bases left in between. Germline CDR1 MGHRA, CDR2 YSYEKL.

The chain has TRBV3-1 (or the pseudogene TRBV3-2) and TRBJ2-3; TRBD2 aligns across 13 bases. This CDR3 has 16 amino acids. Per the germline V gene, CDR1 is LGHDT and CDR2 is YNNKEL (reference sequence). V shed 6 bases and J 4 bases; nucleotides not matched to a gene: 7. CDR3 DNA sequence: TGTGCCAGCAGGGTGGGACTAGCGGGAAGGTCAGATACGCAGTATTTT. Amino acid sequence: CASRVGLAGRSDTQYF.

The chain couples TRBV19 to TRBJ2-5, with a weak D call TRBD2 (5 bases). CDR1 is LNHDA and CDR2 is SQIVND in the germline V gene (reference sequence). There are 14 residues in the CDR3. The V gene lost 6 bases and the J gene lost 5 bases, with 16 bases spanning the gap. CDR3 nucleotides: TGTGCCAGTAGGGACTCTCTCAGTGGGGAGACCCAGTACTTC. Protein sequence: CASRDSLSGETQYF.

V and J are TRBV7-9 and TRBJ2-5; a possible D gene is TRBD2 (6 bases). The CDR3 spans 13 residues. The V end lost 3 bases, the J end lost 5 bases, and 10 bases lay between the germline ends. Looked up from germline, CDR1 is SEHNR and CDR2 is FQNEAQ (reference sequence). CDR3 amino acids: CASSLGRGETQYF. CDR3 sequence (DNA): TGTGCCAGCAGCTTGGGACGGGGGGAGACCCAGTACTTC.

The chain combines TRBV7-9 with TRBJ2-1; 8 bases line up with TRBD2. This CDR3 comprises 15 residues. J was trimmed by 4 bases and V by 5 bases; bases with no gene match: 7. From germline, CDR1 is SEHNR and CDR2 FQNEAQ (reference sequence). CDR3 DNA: TGTGCCAGCAGCCCTACTAGCGGATCGTACAATGAGCAGTTCTTC. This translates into CASSPTSGSYNEQFF.

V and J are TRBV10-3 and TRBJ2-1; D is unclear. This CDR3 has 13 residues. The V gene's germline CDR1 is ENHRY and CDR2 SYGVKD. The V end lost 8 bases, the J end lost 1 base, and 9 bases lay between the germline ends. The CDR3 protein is CAIRSSSYNEQFF. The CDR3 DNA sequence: TGTGCCATCCGAAGTAGTTCCTACAATGAGCAGTTCTTC.

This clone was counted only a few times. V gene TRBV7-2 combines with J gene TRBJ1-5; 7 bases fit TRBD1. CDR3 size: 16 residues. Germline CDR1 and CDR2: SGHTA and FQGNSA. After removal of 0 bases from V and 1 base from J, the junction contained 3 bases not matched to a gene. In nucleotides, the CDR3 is TGTGCCAGCAGCTTAGCGGCACAGGGGAGCAATCAGCCCCAGCATTTT. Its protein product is CASSLAAQGSNQPQHF.

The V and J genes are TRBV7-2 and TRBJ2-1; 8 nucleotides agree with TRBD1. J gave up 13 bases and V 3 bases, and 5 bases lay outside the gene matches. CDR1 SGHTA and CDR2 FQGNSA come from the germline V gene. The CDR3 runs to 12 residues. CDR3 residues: CASSLTGEFQFF. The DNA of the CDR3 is TGTGCCAGCAGCTTGACAGGGGAGTTTCAGTTCTTC.

The CDR3 loop reads CASSYDGVSTDTQYF. Here the CDR3 DNA reads TGTGCCAGCAGTTACGACGGGGTTAGCACAGATACGCAGTATTTT. The V call is TRBV6-5, the J call TRBJ2-3, with D possibly matching TRBD2 (5 bases). Trimming stripped 2 bases from V and 0 bases from J, with 9 bases between. This CDR3 spans 15 amino acids. Germline CDR1 MNHEY, CDR2 SVGAGI.

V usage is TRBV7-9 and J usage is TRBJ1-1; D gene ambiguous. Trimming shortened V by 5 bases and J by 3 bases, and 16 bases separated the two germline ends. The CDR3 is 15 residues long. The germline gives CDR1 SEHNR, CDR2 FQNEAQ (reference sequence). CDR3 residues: CASSQAGRRDTEAFF. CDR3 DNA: TGTGCCAGCAGCCAGGCAGGAAGGAGGGACACTGAAGCTTTCTTT. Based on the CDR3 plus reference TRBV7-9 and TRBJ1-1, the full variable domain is DTGVSQNPRHKITKRGQNVTFRCDPISEHNRLYWYRQTLGQGPEFLTYFQNEAQLEKSRLLSDRFSAERPKGSFSTLEIQRTEQGDSAMYLCASSQAGRRDTEAFFGQGTRLTVV.

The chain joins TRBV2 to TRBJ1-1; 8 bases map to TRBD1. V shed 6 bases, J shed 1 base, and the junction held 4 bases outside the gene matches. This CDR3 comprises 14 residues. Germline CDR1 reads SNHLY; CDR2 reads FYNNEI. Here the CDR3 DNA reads TGTGCCAGCAGCCAAGACAGGGGGAACACTGAAGCTTTCTTT. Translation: CASSQDRGNTEAFF.

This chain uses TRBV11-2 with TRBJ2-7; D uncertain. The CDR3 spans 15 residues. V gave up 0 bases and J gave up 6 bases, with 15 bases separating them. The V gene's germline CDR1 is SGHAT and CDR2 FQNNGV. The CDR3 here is CASSLDRGTSAEQYF. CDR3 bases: TGTGCCAGCAGCTTAGATCGAGGCACGTCGGCCGAGCAGTACTTC.